What follows is one TCR beta chain and its context. The data belong to a study of shared clonotypes between healthy human individuals. Study information: Each donor contributed plates that comprised three CD4 naive, three CD4 memory, two CD8 naive and one CD8 memory.

Germline CDR1 is SEHNR and CDR2 is FQNEAQ (reference sequence). V was shortened by 6 bases and J by 10 bases, with 19 bases between the two germline ends. CDR3 length equals 15 residues. This table comes from immunoSEQ multiplex PCR, and its TCRdb copy is limited to in-frame clones, with some not included. The sample has approximately 340,000 clones, around 79% seen once. The origin of this receptor is a man aged 25-45 years in good health. The sample comprised memory CD4+ T cells sorted from blood. Specified subset: CD45RA-negative fraction. The V and J genes are TRBV7-9 and TRBJ1-6, with D uncertain. CDR3 amino acids: CASSHGSGGGSPLHF. The CDR3 coding sequence is TGTGCCAGCAGTCATGGTTCGGGAGGCGGCTCACCCCTCCACTTT.